A selection of T cell receptor beta chains follows, all from one sample in a study of Ad26.COV2.S vaccination and SARS-CoV-2 variants. The protocol was immunoSEQ multiplex PCR, while the TCRdb copy is restricted to in-frame clones and leaves out a portion. Of approximately 280,000 clones detected, about 90% appear once; the ten largest clones hold 3% to 4%. This sample comprised peripheral blood, obtained in a trial of Ad26.COV2.S vaccine versus placebo. The receptors come from a person between 18 and 65 years old who received the Ad26.COV2.S COVID-19 vaccine or a placebo. The CDR3 runs from the conserved cysteine through the conserved F or W. A D gene is named only where the DNA matches it firmly. Some rows mark clone size as missing; the rest say once, few, many or name a class of expanded clone.

CDR3 protein: CASSDEFPGLSGYTF; CDR3 DNA: TGTGCCAGCAGTGATGAGTTTCCAGGGTTGAGTGGCTACACCTTC; clone size: NA; J gene: TRBJ1-2; V gene: TRBV2; D gene: NA
CDR3 protein: CASSLTPGGGYGYTF; CDR3 DNA: TGTGCCAGCAGTCTTACCCCCGGGGGGGGCTATGGCTACACCTTC; clone size: NA; J gene: TRBJ1-2; V gene: TRBV28; D gene: NA
CDR3 protein: CASSSDSSSGELFF; CDR3 DNA: TGTGCCAGCAGCTCGGACAGTTCCTCCGGGGAGCTGTTTTTT; clone size: NA; J gene: TRBJ2-2; V gene: TRBV5-6; D gene: NA
CDR3 protein: CASSFSVGDTEAFF; CDR3 DNA: TGCGCCAGCAGCTTTTCCGTTGGGGACACTGAAGCTTTCTTT; clone size: NA; J gene: TRBJ1-1; V gene: TRBV5-1; D gene: NA
CDR3 protein: CASSFGGGDEQFF; CDR3 DNA: TGTGCCAGCAGTTTCGGCGGCGGGGATGAGCAGTTCTTC; clone size: NA; J gene: TRBJ2-1; V gene: TRBV12-3/TRBV12-4; D gene: NA
CDR3 protein: CASSPPIGSIYGYTF; CDR3 DNA: TGTGCCAGCTCACCACCGATCGGCTCTATCTATGGCTACACCTTC; clone size: NA; J gene: TRBJ1-2; V gene: TRBV18; D gene: NA
CDR3 protein: CASSLEGGTEAFF; CDR3 DNA: TGTGCCAGCAGTCTTGAAGGAGGGACTGAAGCTTTCTTT; clone size: NA; J gene: TRBJ1-1; V gene: TRBV7-9; D gene: NA
CDR3 protein: CASRVIAGPYNEQFF; CDR3 DNA: TGTGCCAGCAGAGTTATAGCAGGTCCCTACAATGAGCAGTTCTTC; clone size: NA; J gene: TRBJ2-1; V gene: TRBV7-2; D gene: NA
CDR3 protein: CASSFRRTSGSGTDTQYF; CDR3 DNA: TGTGCCAGCAGCTTCAGACGGACTTCGGGGTCCGGCACAGATACGCAGTATTTT; clone size: NA; J gene: TRBJ2-3; V gene: TRBV5-8; D gene: NA
CDR3 protein: CAWSAGQDSGKLFF; CDR3 DNA: TGTGCCTGGAGTGCCGGACAGGACAGTGGAAAACTGTTTTTT; clone size: NA; J gene: TRBJ1-4; V gene: TRBV30; D gene: TRBD1
CDR3 protein: CASRRARDSPLHF; CDR3 DNA: TGTGCCAGCAGACGGGCCAGGGATTCACCCCTCCACTTT; clone size: NA; J gene: TRBJ1-6; V gene: TRBV7-2; D gene: NA
CDR3 protein: CASSLGSGRADTQYF; CDR3 DNA: TGTGCCAGCAGCCTAGGCAGCGGGAGGGCAGATACGCAGTATTTT; clone size: NA; J gene: TRBJ2-3; V gene: TRBV7-2; D gene: TRBD2
CDR3 protein: CASSVVGTSQVAGELFF; CDR3 DNA: TGTGCCAGCAGCGTAGTGGGGACCTCCCAAGTAGCCGGGGAGCTGTTTTTT; clone size: NA; J gene: TRBJ2-2; V gene: TRBV7-6; D gene: NA
CDR3 protein: CASSEVNQPQHF; CDR3 DNA: TGTGCCAGCAGTGAAGTTAATCAGCCCCAGCATTTT; clone size: NA; J gene: TRBJ1-5; V gene: TRBV2; D gene: NA
CDR3 protein: CASSPLGAGTAFF; CDR3 DNA: TGTGCCAGCTCACCGTTGGGGGCCGGAACAGCTTTCTTT; clone size: NA; J gene: TRBJ1-1; V gene: TRBV18; D gene: NA
CDR3 protein: CASSAPVLANEQYF; CDR3 DNA: TGTGCCAGCAGCGCCCCGGTCCTGGCCAACGAGCAGTACTTC; clone size: NA; J gene: TRBJ2-7; V gene: TRBV6-5; D gene: NA
CDR3 protein: CASTDRADYGYTF; CDR3 DNA: TGTGCCAGCACGGACAGGGCTGATTATGGCTACACCTTC; clone size: NA; J gene: TRBJ1-2; V gene: TRBV6-5; D gene: TRBD1
CDR3 protein: CASSPPGTSGYNEQFF; CDR3 DNA: TGTGCCAGCTCACCACCCGGGACTAGCGGCTACAATGAGCAGTTCTTC; clone size: once; J gene: TRBJ2-1; V gene: TRBV18; D gene: TRBD2
CDR3 protein: CASSLGGGSGNQPQHF; CDR3 DNA: TGTGCCAGCAGCTTAGGAGGGGGATCGGGCAATCAGCCCCAGCATTTT; clone size: few; J gene: TRBJ1-5; V gene: TRBV7-2; D gene: NA
CDR3 protein: CASSDLGLGGEQFF; CDR3 DNA: TGCGCCAGCAGCGATCTTGGTCTGGGAGGTGAGCAGTTCTTC; clone size: few; J gene: TRBJ2-1; V gene: TRBV5-1; D gene: NA
CDR3 protein: CATSRDPRQGGSPLHF; CDR3 DNA: TGTGCCACCAGCAGAGACCCCAGGCAGGGGGGCTCACCCCTCCACTTT; clone size: once; J gene: TRBJ1-6; V gene: TRBV15; D gene: TRBD1
CDR3 protein: CASSLVSGAQETQYF; CDR3 DNA: TGTGCCAGCAGCTTGGTTTCCGGGGCCCAAGAGACCCAGTACTTC; clone size: NA; J gene: TRBJ2-5; V gene: TRBV5-4; D gene: NA
CDR3 protein: CATSEGKNTGELFF; CDR3 DNA: TGTGCCACCAGTGAAGGGAAGAACACCGGGGAGCTGTTTTTT; clone size: few; J gene: TRBJ2-2; V gene: TRBV24-1; D gene: NA
CDR3 protein: CASSLDSRAVVYEQFF; CDR3 DNA: TGCGCCAGCAGCTTGGACTCGCGTGCTGTTGTTTATGAGCAGTTCTTC; clone size: NA; J gene: TRBJ2-1; V gene: TRBV5-1; D gene: NA
CDR3 protein: CASSQDGLAGAPRFF; CDR3 DNA: TGTGCCAGCAGCCAAGATGGCCTAGCGGGGGCCCCCCGGTTCTTC; clone size: NA; J gene: TRBJ2-1; V gene: TRBV4-2; D gene: TRBD2
CDR3 protein: CASSLGQGRYNEQFF; CDR3 DNA: TGTGCCAGCAGCTTAGGACAGGGGCGCTACAATGAGCAGTTCTTC; clone size: few; J gene: TRBJ2-1; V gene: TRBV7-2; D gene: TRBD1
CDR3 protein: CASSELLYEQYF; CDR3 DNA: TGTGCCAGCAGTGAACTTCTCTACGAGCAGTACTTC; clone size: NA; J gene: TRBJ2-7; V gene: TRBV6-1; D gene: NA
CDR3 protein: CASSPARPSTEAFF; CDR3 DNA: TGTGCCAGCAGCCCTGCGCGTCCGAGCACTGAAGCTTTCTTT; clone size: NA; J gene: TRBJ1-1; V gene: TRBV7-9; D gene: NA
CDR3 protein: CASSLGREPDTQYF; CDR3 DNA: TGTGCCAGCAGCTTGGGCAGGGAACCAGATACGCAGTATTTT; clone size: NA; J gene: TRBJ2-3; V gene: TRBV5-6; D gene: NA
CDR3 protein: CASSWDNNYGYTF; CDR3 DNA: TGCGCCAGCAGCTGGGACAACAACTATGGCTACACCTTC; clone size: NA; J gene: TRBJ1-2; V gene: TRBV5-1; D gene: NA
CDR3 protein: CASSVGAGGRETQYF; CDR3 DNA: TGTGCCAGCAGCGTAGGAGCGGGAGGGAGAGAGACCCAGTACTTC; clone size: NA; J gene: TRBJ2-5; V gene: TRBV9; D gene: TRBD2
CDR3 protein: CASSQVEWGSPLHF; CDR3 DNA: TGTGCCAGCAGCCAAGTCGAGTGGGGTTCACCCCTCCACTTT; clone size: NA; J gene: TRBJ1-6; V gene: TRBV3-1/TRBV3-2; D gene: NA
CDR3 protein: CASSLAIQGKETQYF; CDR3 DNA: TGTGCCAGCAGCTTAGCGATACAGGGGAAAGAGACCCAGTACTTC; clone size: NA; J gene: TRBJ2-5; V gene: TRBV7-9; D gene: TRBD1
CDR3 protein: CASSIRGSLTNYGYTF; CDR3 DNA: TGTGCCAGTAGTATAAGAGGATCTCTTACTAACTATGGCTACACCTTC; clone size: once; J gene: TRBJ1-2; V gene: TRBV19; D gene: NA
CDR3 protein: CASSSKGGARETQYF; CDR3 DNA: TGTGCCAGCAGCTCAAAGGGGGGGGCCCGGGAGACCCAGTACTTC; clone size: NA; J gene: TRBJ2-5; V gene: TRBV13; D gene: NA
CDR3 protein: CASSFGTASNQPQHF; CDR3 DNA: TGCGCCAGCAGCTTTGGGACCGCAAGCAATCAGCCCCAGCATTTT; clone size: NA; J gene: TRBJ1-5; V gene: TRBV5-1; D gene: NA
CDR3 protein: CASSQVTGPGGGYTF; CDR3 DNA: TGTGCCAGCAGCCAAGTAACAGGCCCTGGTGGCGGCTACACCTTC; clone size: NA; J gene: TRBJ1-2; V gene: TRBV14; D gene: NA
CDR3 protein: CASSPLHTDTQYF; CDR3 DNA: TGCGCCAGCAGCCCGCTTCACACAGATACGCAGTATTTT; clone size: NA; J gene: TRBJ2-3; V gene: TRBV4-1; D gene: NA
CDR3 protein: CASAEMDIQYF; CDR3 DNA: TGTGCCAGCGCGGAAATGGACATTCAGTACTTC; clone size: NA; J gene: TRBJ2-4; V gene: TRBV28; D gene: NA
CDR3 protein: CASSPTSDSRYEQYF; CDR3 DNA: TGTGCCAGCTCACCGACATCTGACAGTAGATACGAGCAGTACTTC; clone size: once; J gene: TRBJ2-7; V gene: TRBV18; D gene: NA
CDR3 protein: CASSPSDYTDTQYF; CDR3 DNA: TGTGCCAGCAGCCCTTCGGACTATACAGATACGCAGTATTTT; clone size: NA; J gene: TRBJ2-3; V gene: TRBV9; D gene: NA
CDR3 protein: CASSIALGTSSGNTIYF; CDR3 DNA: TGTGCCAGTAGTATAGCACTCGGGACTTCGTCTGGAAACACCATATATTTT; clone size: NA; J gene: TRBJ1-3; V gene: TRBV19; D gene: NA
CDR3 protein: CASSYSKRSSYEQYF; CDR3 DNA: TGTGCCAGCAGTTACTCGAAAAGGAGCTCCTACGAGCAGTACTTC; clone size: NA; J gene: TRBJ2-7; V gene: TRBV6-5; D gene: NA
CDR3 protein: CASSLSLPGSSYNSPLHF; CDR3 DNA: TGTGCCAGCAGTTTATCTTTGCCAGGGAGCTCCTATAATTCACCCCTCCACTTT; clone size: NA; J gene: TRBJ1-6; V gene: TRBV27; D gene: NA
CDR3 protein: CASSPPGIGANVLTF; CDR3 DNA: TGTGCCAGCAGCCCACCGGGGATCGGGGCCAACGTCCTGACTTTC; clone size: NA; J gene: TRBJ2-6; V gene: TRBV7-9; D gene: NA
CDR3 protein: CASSLGGVGIGSFGQFF; CDR3 DNA: TGTGCCAGCAGCTTAGGAGGGGTAGGTATCGGCTCATTTGGGCAGTTCTTC; clone size: NA; J gene: TRBJ2-1; V gene: TRBV7-9; D gene: NA
CDR3 protein: CASSQGRNTEAFF; CDR3 DNA: TGTGCCAGCAGCCAGGGGAGGAACACTGAAGCTTTCTTT; clone size: NA; J gene: TRBJ1-1; V gene: TRBV14; D gene: NA
CDR3 protein: CASSVRDSTYEQYF; CDR3 DNA: TGTGCCAGCAGCGTCCGGGACAGCACCTACGAGCAGTACTTC; clone size: NA; J gene: TRBJ2-7; V gene: TRBV9; D gene: TRBD1
CDR3 protein: CSVVGEPGQSFNYGYTF; CDR3 DNA: TGCAGCGTTGTGGGGGAGCCGGGACAGAGTTTTAACTATGGCTACACCTTC; clone size: NA; J gene: TRBJ1-2; V gene: TRBV29-1; D gene: TRBD1
CDR3 protein: CSVRTAGDHEQFF; CDR3 DNA: TGCAGCGTTCGTACAGCGGGGGACCATGAGCAGTTCTTC; clone size: NA; J gene: TRBJ2-1; V gene: TRBV29-1; D gene: TRBD2
CDR3 protein: CASSRLINEKLFF; CDR3 DNA: TGTGCCAGCAGTAGGCTGATTAATGAAAAACTGTTTTTT; clone size: NA; J gene: TRBJ1-4; V gene: TRBV25-1; D gene: NA
CDR3 protein: CASSLWSGSRTEAFF; CDR3 DNA: TGTGCCAGCAGTTTATGGTCAGGTTCAAGGACTGAAGCTTTCTTT; clone size: NA; J gene: TRBJ1-1; V gene: TRBV28; D gene: NA
CDR3 protein: CASSPRHGSKETQYF; CDR3 DNA: TGTGCCAGCAGCCCTCGACATGGAAGTAAGGAGACCCAGTACTTC; clone size: NA; J gene: TRBJ2-5; V gene: TRBV7-3; D gene: NA
CDR3 protein: CASNVGTGTSPLHF; CDR3 DNA: TGTGCCAGTAACGTCGGGACAGGGACTTCACCCCTCCACTTT; clone size: few; J gene: TRBJ1-6; V gene: TRBV19; D gene: TRBD1
CDR3 protein: CAWSGDSTEAFF; CDR3 DNA: TGTGCCTGGAGCGGGGACAGCACTGAAGCTTTCTTT; clone size: NA; J gene: TRBJ1-1; V gene: TRBV30; D gene: TRBD1
CDR3 protein: CASSSQTGNAEQYF; CDR3 DNA: TGTGCCAGCAGCTCCCAGACAGGGAACGCCGAGCAGTACTTC; clone size: NA; J gene: TRBJ2-7; V gene: TRBV7-9; D gene: TRBD1
CDR3 protein: CASSQGGGGAQDTQYF; CDR3 DNA: TGCGCCAGCAGCCAAGGAGGCGGGGGGGCCCAAGATACGCAGTATTTT; clone size: NA; J gene: TRBJ2-3; V gene: TRBV4-1; D gene: TRBD2
CDR3 protein: CASSFRVAEKLFF; CDR3 DNA: TGTGCCAGCAGTTTCCGGGTTGCTGAAAAACTGTTTTTT; clone size: NA; J gene: TRBJ1-4; V gene: TRBV12-3/TRBV12-4; D gene: NA
CDR3 protein: CASSQDLLAGGIGETQYF; CDR3 DNA: TGTGCCAGCAGCCAAGATCTCCTAGCGGGAGGGATAGGGGAGACCCAGTACTTC; clone size: NA; J gene: TRBJ2-5; V gene: TRBV3-1/TRBV3-2; D gene: TRBD2
CDR3 protein: CASSLREGADTQYF; CDR3 DNA: TGTGCCAGTAGTCTTAGGGAGGGAGCAGATACGCAGTATTTT; clone size: once; J gene: TRBJ2-3; V gene: TRBV19; D gene: TRBD2